This T cell receptor (beta chain) came from a study of T cell changes during pregnancy in multiple sclerosis. CDR3 length: 14 residues. Per the germline V gene, CDR1 is SGHTA and CDR2 is FQGNSA. V lost 5 bases, J lost 3 bases, and 13 bases lay in between. Repertoires were generated with immunoSEQ multiplex PCR, while TCRdb's copy carries only in-frame clones and drops some. This sample has about 24,000 clones, with 90% found just once. Sequencing used CD8+ T cells from peripheral blood mononuclear cells, obtained in the third trimester of pregnancy. The chain links TRBV7-2 to TRBJ1-2, with a tentative D call TRBD1 (6 bases). The receptor comes from a female donor in good health, enrolled as a control in a pregnancy study. CDR3 loop: CASSQIQGDYGYTF. The CDR3 bases are TGTGCCAGCAGCCAGATACAGGGTGACTATGGCTACACCTTC. The full variable domain, completed using reference TRBV7-2 and TRBJ1-2, is GAGVSQSPSNKVTEKGKDVELRCDPISGHTALYWYRQSLGQGLEFLIYFQGNSAPDKSGLPSDRFSAERTGGSVSTLTIQRTQQEDSAVYLCASSQIQGDYGYTFGSGTRLTVV.